This T cell receptor (beta chain) was sequenced during a study of Ad26.COV2.S vaccination and SARS-CoV-2 variants. CDR1 and CDR2 (germline): KGHSY, FQNENV. After removal of 2 bases from V and 8 bases from J, the junction contained 8 bases not matched to a gene. This CDR3 spans 15 amino acids. The repertoire was sequenced with immunoSEQ multiplex PCR; TCRdb's copy has only in-frame clones and lacks some. Of approximately 460,000 clones listed, 89% were seen once; the top ten hold 1.5% to 2%. Treatment noted: some 19 received Ad26.COV2.S at low or high dose, single or two shots; a few received placebo; per-sample allocation not given. Sampling was performed 63 days after the first vaccine or placebo injection.

Source: peripheral blood, taken in a trial of Ad26.COV2.S vaccine versus placebo. The sequence was obtained from a person between 18 and 59 years old who received the Ad26.COV2.S COVID-19 vaccine or a placebo. This chain uses TRBV16 with TRBJ1-2; 10 bases fit TRBD1. CDR3 DNA sequence: TGTGCCAGCAGCCAAACCGGGACAGGGGTAGGAGGCTACACCTTC. Protein product: CASSQTGTGVGGYTF.